The following is a TCR beta chain sequence with its context. Its binding antigen is unknown. No base qualities exist here, and no much larger clone lies one base off it. This record belongs to a study of graft-versus-host responses after intestinal transplantation (dated by TCRdb to the early 2020s). In terms of the full investigation: The transplants that recipients got were multivisceral, liver-intestinal, or isolated intestinal. Graft-versus-host and host-versus-graft alloreactive T cell clones were tracked in the graft, circulation and bone marrow after intestinal transplantation using bulk TCR-beta CDR3 sequencing. A cohort of approximately 23 intestinal transplant recipients, including one retransplant, was enrolled, and 3 patients lacking pretransplant specimens were excluded. Anti-thymocyte globulin induction was given to all recipients, followed by maintenance tacrolimus and steroids for approximately 3 years. Rather than being sequenced by the commercial service, samples from a few later patients were sequenced in-house on an Illumina MiSeq and processed with MiXCR. To identify alloreactive clones, pre-transplant mixed lymphocyte reaction products were sequenced and compared with unstimulated pre-transplant donor and recipient T cells. Donor T cell macrochimerism was defined as a peak of at least 4% donor T cells among recipient peripheral blood mononuclear cells.

The study at large found these results: In patients with donor T cell macrochimerism, the allografts had high GvH to HvG T cell clonal ratios. GvH clones were found in recipient bone marrow, and some of the GvH clones appeared earlier in ileal mucosa or blood, which is consistent with an intestinal mucosal origin. Early after transplant, peak levels of circulating GvH clones were found to be associated with declines in HvG clones. The conclusions were limited by the relatively low number and heterogeneity of the intestinal transplant patients.

Libraries were constructed by the immunoSEQ multiplex PCR assay. In most patients, genomic DNA was isolated using the Qiagen DNeasy Blood and Tissue Kit and sent frozen to Adaptive Biotechnologies for TCR sequencing. For most patients, high-throughput TCR-beta CDR3 sequencing of genomic DNA was performed by Adaptive Biotechnologies. In the paper's pipeline: TCR sequencing data were retrieved from Adaptive's ImmunoSEQ software for around 19 patients, whereas three other patients were processed with MiXCR and VDJtools. To correct CD4 versus CD8 sorting errors, any sequence found in both subsets at a frequency ratio below 5:1 was removed. CDR3 nucleotide sequences shared between donor and recipient were removed because the origin of such sequences could not be assigned. Alloreactive clones required at least 2-fold expansion over unstimulated cells and minimum CFSE-low frequency of 0.002% (template counts) or 0.001% (read counts). Clones were considered mappable if detected in sequenced pre-transplant spleen, lymph node, or MLR CFSE-low populations of the donor or recipient. The cumulative frequency of alloreactive clones was calculated as a percentage of all sequences, weighted by copy number. TCRdb holds this immuneACCESS table with in-frame rearrangements only. Some clones are missing; in checked studies, unresolved V genes explain under half, and the rest has no known cause. The V and J calls and the clone size are those of that table, but D and trimming were determined from the DNA. In this sample the table shows over 70,000 clones, roughly four fifths of which occur a single time. About a sixth of the sample belongs to the ten largest clones.

The germline V gene encodes CDR1 MDHEN and CDR2 SYDVKM. The CDR3 goes from the cysteine to the phenylalanine over 15 residues. The read is trimmed to its CDR3 DNA, 45 bases read in frame from base 1. Cut back by 6 bases and 4 bases, the V and J ends lie 18 bases apart. The time point label, read with the paper, signifies: cells obtained before transplantation from donor or recipient. CD3+CD4+ and CD3+CD8+ populations were FACS-sorted from unstimulated pre-transplant donor and recipient cells taken from spleen or lymph nodes. The receptor's source is a human donor who received an intestinal transplant. Sequenced here: unstimulated CD8+ T cells sorted from spleen or lymph node cells, sampled before intestinal transplant. The chain is assembled from TRBV28 and TRBJ1-1; TRBD1 could be the D gene, as 6 bases match. CDR3 region: CASSPTGRGGTEAFF. The nucleotides are TGTGCCAGCAGCCCTACAGGGAGAGGAGGCACTGAAGCTTTCTTT.